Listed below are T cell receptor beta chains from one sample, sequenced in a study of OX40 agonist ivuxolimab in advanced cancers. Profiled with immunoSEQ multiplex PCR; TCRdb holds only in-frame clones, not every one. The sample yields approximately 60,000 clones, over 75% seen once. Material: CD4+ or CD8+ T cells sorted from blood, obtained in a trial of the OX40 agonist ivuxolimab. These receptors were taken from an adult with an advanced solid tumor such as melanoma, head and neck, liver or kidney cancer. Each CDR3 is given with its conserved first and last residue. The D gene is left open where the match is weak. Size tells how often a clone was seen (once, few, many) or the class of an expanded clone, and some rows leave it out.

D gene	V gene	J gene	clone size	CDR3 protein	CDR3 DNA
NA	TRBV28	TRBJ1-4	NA	CASRRTTNEKLFF	TGTGCTTCGCGACGGACAACTAATGAAAAACTGTTTTTT
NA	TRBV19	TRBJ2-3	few	CASSIGGFGTDTQYF	TGTGCCAGTAGTATTGGGGGATTCGGGACAGATACGCAGTATTTT
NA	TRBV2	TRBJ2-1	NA	CASTPEGTYNEQFF	TGTGCCAGTACCCCAGAGGGGACGTACAATGAGCAGTTCTTC
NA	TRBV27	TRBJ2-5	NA	CASSPGRRARRVETQYF	TGTGCCAGCAGTCCCGGCCGTAGGGCTCGGAGGGTAGAGACCCAGTACTTC
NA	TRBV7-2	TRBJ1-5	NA	CASSLDVVQPQHF	TGTGCCAGCAGCTTAGATGTGGTTCAGCCCCAGCATTTT
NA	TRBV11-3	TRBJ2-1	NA	CASSPLGQSGDEQFF	TGTGCCAGCAGCCCCCTCGGCCAGTCGGGGGATGAGCAGTTCTTC
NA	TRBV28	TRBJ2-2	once	CASTTALGGGPGELFF	TGTGCCAGCACCACCGCCCTGGGCGGGGGCCCCGGGGAGCTGTTTTTT
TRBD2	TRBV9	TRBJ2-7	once	CASSPSGTSGFYEQYF	TGTGCCAGCAGCCCTTCAGGGACTAGCGGGTTTTACGAGCAGTACTTC
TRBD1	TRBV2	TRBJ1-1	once	CASTELGTGVTEAFF	TGTGCCAGCACCGAACTAGGGACAGGGGTCACTGAAGCTTTCTTT
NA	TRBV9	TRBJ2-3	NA	CASSGWGDTQYF	TGTGCCAGCAGTGGGTGGGGGGATACGCAGTATTTT
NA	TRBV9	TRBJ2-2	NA	CASSVEQGVGELFF	TGTGCCAGCAGCGTAGAACAGGGCGTCGGGGAGCTGTTTTTT
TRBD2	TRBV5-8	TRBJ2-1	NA	CASSLIGTSGTGVYNEQFF	TGTGCCAGCAGCTTGATCGGGACTAGTGGTACTGGGGTATACAATGAGCAGTTCTTC
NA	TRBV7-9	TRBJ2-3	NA	CASSQIPDTQYF	TGTGCCAGCAGCCAAATCCCAGATACGCAGTATTTT
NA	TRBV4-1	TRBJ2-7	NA	CASSQETRHEQYF	TGCGCCAGCAGCCAAGAGACTCGCCACGAGCAGTACTTC
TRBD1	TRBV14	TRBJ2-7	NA	CASSHRDRGVYEQYF	TGTGCCAGCAGCCATCGCGACAGGGGAGTCTACGAGCAGTACTTC
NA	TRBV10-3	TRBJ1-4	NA	CAISDSTDEKLFF	TGTGCCATCAGTGACAGTACCGATGAAAAACTGTTTTTT
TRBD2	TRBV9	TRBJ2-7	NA	CASSVDGLATYEQYF	TGTGCCAGCAGCGTAGACGGACTAGCTACCTACGAGCAGTACTTC
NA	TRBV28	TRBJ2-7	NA	CASFSDTSYEQYF	TGTGCCAGCTTCTCGGACACTTCCTACGAGCAGTACTTC
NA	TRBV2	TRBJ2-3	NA	CASSGGVLAEYTDTQYF	TGTGCCAGCAGTGGGGGGGTATTAGCCGAATACACAGATACGCAGTATTTT
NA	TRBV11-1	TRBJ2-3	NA	CASSLEGRDTQYF	TGTGCCAGCAGCTTAGAAGGGCGTGATACGCAGTATTTT
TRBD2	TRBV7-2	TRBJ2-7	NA	CASSWTSGGGYEQYF	TGTGCCAGCAGCTGGACTAGCGGGGGAGGGTACGAGCAGTACTTC
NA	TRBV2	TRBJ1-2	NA	CASSGIPTYGYTF	TGTGCCAGCAGTGGGATCCCCACCTATGGCTACACCTTC
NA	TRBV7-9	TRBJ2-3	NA	CASSSDYGSTDTQYF	TGTGCCAGCAGCTCGGACTATGGGAGCACAGATACGCAGTATTTT
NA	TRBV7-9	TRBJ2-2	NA	CASSLGGTTYTGELFF	TGTGCCAGCAGCTTAGGGGGGACAACTTACACCGGGGAGCTGTTTTTT
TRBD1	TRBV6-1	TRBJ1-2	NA	CASSAPGQYYGYTF	TGTGCCAGCAGTGCCCCGGGACAGTACTATGGCTACACCTTC
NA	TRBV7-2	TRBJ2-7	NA	CASSLGGAVFNEQYF	TGTGCCAGCAGCTTGGGGGGCGCGGTTTTCAACGAGCAGTACTTC